This entry features one T cell receptor beta chain sequence. The sample comes from a study of blood T cell repertoires in COVID-19. Study-wide context: The analysed material was cDNA or gDNA that came from T cells, B-cell-depleted T cells, or PBMCs.

Clones were read by immunoSEQ multiplex PCR, and TCRdb kept only the in-frame ones, dropping some. The repertoire consists of tens of thousands of clones, with roughly three quarters occurring once and the leading ten covering approximately 15%. Germline assignment: CDR1 MNHEY and CDR2 SVGEGT. Trimming removed 5 bases from V and 14 bases from J; junction bases left unmatched: 8. The CDR3 consists of 12 residues. The chain links TRBV6-2 or TRBV6-3 to TRBJ2-4, with 8 positions matching TRBD1. Sequenced sample: peripheral blood. This sequence was found in a man in his 70s with acute or convalescent COVID-19. The CDR3 spells CASSLGQGAKYF. The DNA of the CDR3 is TGTGCCAGCAGTCTGGGGCAGGGGGCAAAGTACTTC.